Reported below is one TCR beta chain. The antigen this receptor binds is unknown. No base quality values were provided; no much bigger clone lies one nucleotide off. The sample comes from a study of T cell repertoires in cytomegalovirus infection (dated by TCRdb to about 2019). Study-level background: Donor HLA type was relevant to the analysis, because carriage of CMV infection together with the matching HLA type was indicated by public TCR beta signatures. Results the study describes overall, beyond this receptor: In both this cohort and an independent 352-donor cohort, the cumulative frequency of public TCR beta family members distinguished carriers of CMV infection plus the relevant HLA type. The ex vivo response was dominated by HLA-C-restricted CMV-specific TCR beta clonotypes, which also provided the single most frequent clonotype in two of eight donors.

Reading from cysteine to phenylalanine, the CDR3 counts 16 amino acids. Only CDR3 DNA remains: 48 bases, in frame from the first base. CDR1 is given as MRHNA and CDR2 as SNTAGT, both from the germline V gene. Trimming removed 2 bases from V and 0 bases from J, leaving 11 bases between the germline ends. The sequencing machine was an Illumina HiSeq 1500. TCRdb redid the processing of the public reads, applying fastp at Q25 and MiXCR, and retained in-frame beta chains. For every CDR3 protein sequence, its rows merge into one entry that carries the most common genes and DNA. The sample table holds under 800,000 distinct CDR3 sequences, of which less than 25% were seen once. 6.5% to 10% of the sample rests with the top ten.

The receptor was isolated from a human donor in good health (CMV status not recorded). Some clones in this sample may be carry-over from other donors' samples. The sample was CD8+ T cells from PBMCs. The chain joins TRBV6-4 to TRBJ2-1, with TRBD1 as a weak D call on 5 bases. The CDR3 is CASSDAGKNSYNEQFF. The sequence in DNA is TGTGCCAGCAGTGACGCAGGGAAAAACTCCTACAATGAGCAGTTCTTC.